This section outlines one T cell receptor beta chain sequence together with its context. Its antigen remains undetermined. Base qualities are not recorded, but no much larger clone differs from it by a single base. This sample was taken from a study of cytomegalovirus exposure and HLA in healthy donors (dated by TCRdb to the late 2010s). Regarding the research as a whole: According to an earlier analysis of several hundred of the donors, 150 million to 200 million T cells yielded over 100 million unique TCR beta sequences and approximately 300 Gb of sequence data. Genome-wide SNP genotypes for about 60% of the 666 donors were used in a later genetic analysis, which treated that subset as a discovery cohort. Typing coverage varied by locus: about 629-640 donors for A, B, C, DRB1 and DQB1; around 560 for DQA1; about 600 for DPA1; around 450 for DPB1. A separate validation cohort of roughly 110 different subjects was used in addition to the 666-subject first cohort. Of the approximately 400 genotyped donors, less than 85% were placed in the genetic ancestry cluster associated with self-reported Caucasian donors. Roughly five DR-DQ haplotypes were treated as single units for association and clustering because of strong linkage in the cohort. The study aimed to test whether signatures of past pathogen exposure could be identified by cataloging public T cell receptors. The study profiled the T cell repertoires of approximately 700 subjects by immunosequencing and related them to cytomegalovirus serostatus. An early release that covered several hundred HLA-typed donors contained approximately 300 gigabases of sequencing data and some 87 million unique TCR sequences. An earlier analysis of about 600 of the donors used high-throughput TCR beta sequencing to judge whether each TCR beta V gene segment behaved as functional or pseudogenic. All discovery cohort repertoires had been generated using a single sequencing platform. On average, 235,054 unique TCR beta nucleotide sequences were sequenced per donor among fewer than 500 genotyped donors of the cohort, with 15% to 20% of those sequences being non-productive. A later analysis re-examined previously published TCR beta repertoires from 610 or so donors and added high-resolution HLA genotyping to investigate patterns of TCR occurrence. Both class I and class II loci were covered by HLA typing, at four-digit resolution. Donor age, sex, ethnicity and CMV serostatus were collected together with the repertoire data. Rather than drawing on any new phenotypic data, the later analysis identified candidate immune exposures from TCR beta sequences and the way those sequences occurred across donors. To predict cytomegalovirus infection status, the study brought together high-throughput TCR immunosequencing, statistical association of individual TCRs with disease status, and machine learning.

Deletion took 0 bases off V and 8 bases off J, with a span of 9 bases between the germline ends. The CDR3 runs 13 amino acids, cysteine and phenylalanine included. Only the CDR3 DNA stays, 39 bases, in frame from base 1. Sequences SGHRS (CDR1) and YFSETQ (CDR2) are obtained from the germline V gene. The cohort consisted of fewer than 700 healthy bone marrow donors. All cohort members were sampled while nominally healthy, although unrecorded immune exposures were likely present. The donor tested CMV seropositive and was one of the 289 seropositive cohort members. Each donor provided a peripheral blood sample, and peripheral blood mononuclear cells were used for TCR beta sequencing. Genomic DNA extraction from the blood cell samples was performed with the Qiagen DNeasy Blood Extraction Kit. Library preparation employed the immunoSEQ multiplex PCR assay. A mixture of 60 forward primers for TCR Vbeta segments and 13 reverse primers for TCR Jbeta segments was used in the multiplex PCR. The CDR3 region of rearranged TCR beta genes was amplified from genomic DNA by a multiplex PCR assay. The amplified TCR beta libraries were sequenced on the Illumina HiSeq System as 87-base-pair reads. Under the source paper's analysis protocol: In a later analysis, tens of millions of unique TCR beta chains were counted across the 500 to 850 repertoires, and approximately 9.9 million of these chains were shared by at least two donors. A nearest-neighbor algorithm error-corrected the raw reads and collapsed the reads into unique sequences, merging closely related sequences to remove PCR and sequencing errors. To assign V, D and J gene segments, CDR3 sequences were aligned to IMGT reference sequences. For a sequence to be retained, at least a six-nucleotide match to both a V gene segment and a J gene segment was required. Rearrangements were classified as productive when the CDR3 lacked stop codons and remained in frame with V and J, and all other rearrangements were classified as non-productive. Following IMGT convention, CDR3 was defined as the stretch from the second conserved V-encoded cysteine to the conserved J-encoded phenylalanine. Sequences without an unambiguous match to a single V gene segment were excluded from the earlier analysis of several hundred of the donors. An earlier analysis of 500 to 700 of the donors classified V segments as functional when productive rearrangements were above 56.7% and as segregating when the standard deviation between donors was above 5%. To diagnose cytomegalovirus status from the catalog of TCR beta chain sequences, a statistical classification framework was built. V and J gene assignment, in a later analysis, came from comparing TCR nucleotide sequences with IMGT/GENE-DB human TR gene sequences. Using the TCRdist pipeline, a later analysis assigned CDR3 sequences along with most-parsimonious VDJ recombination scenarios. In a later analysis, each TCR beta chain was defined by its CDR3 amino acid sequence together with its V-gene family, and reads lacking a unique V-gene family were excluded. As a way to deal with suspected cross-contamination and a sequencing artifact, a later analysis dropped 640 or so nucleotide sequences that were highly shared and had low generation probability. For each public chain, a later analysis derived a clonal expansion index from normalized ranks of inferred template counts within each repertoire. In a later analysis, generation probabilities were computed using a VDJ recombination model fitted to out-of-frame rearrangements, and the results were checked against IGoR. Hypergeometric tests were used in a later analysis to score TCR-TCR, TCR-HLA and TCR-CMV co-occurrence, with a repertoire-size bias correction applied to the TCR pairs. To estimate false discovery rates, a later analysis permuted the HLA or CMV assignments 20 times. In a later analysis, co-occurring TCRs were grouped using DBSCAN, and TCRdist sequence similarity was added for clustering within HLA-allele-positive subsets. Co-occurrence clustering excluded repertoires with fewer than 30,000 or more than 120,000 public chains, plus five with anomalous nucleotide sharing. TCRdb's version of the immuneACCESS table is confined to in-frame rearrangements and falls short of the full clone set. An unresolved V gene accounts for under half of the shortfall where checked; the remainder is of unknown origin. The DNA gave D and trimming, while V, J and clone size come from that table. For this sample there are approximately 100,000 clones; 76% appear just once. Jointly, the top ten make up about 8% of the sample.

Results and caveats for the whole study, not just this receptor: A later analysis found that HLA-associated TCR beta chains were more clonally expanded and had lower generation probabilities than equally common non-associated chains. Most CMV-associated TCR beta chains appeared to be HLA-restricted in a later analysis, and the HLA associations seemed to be driven largely by CMV exposure. HLA typing was unavailable for some donors at each locus, so association tests used only the typed subset. A further reported finding was that TCR beta sequences accurately predicted the HLA-A and HLA-B alleles for most subjects in the first cohort. A cluster of highly shared sequence variants was judged likely to represent a technical artifact of the sequencing pipeline. A total of 150 to 200 TCR beta chains were listed by the study as associated with cytomegalovirus. Several of the top co-occurrence clusters appeared to be linked to parvovirus B19, influenza, CMV and Epstein-Barr virus, according to a later analysis. The authors suggested that the approach could potentially be generalized to other disease states and immunological phenotypes. Some IMGT-functional V segments, including TRBV6-2 and TRBV6-3, could not be told apart with the 87-base-pair reads, so those segments were excluded. Because counts were too low, roughly 18 rarely observed V segments, including chromosome 9 orphons, were left out of the earlier analysis of 587 of the donors. Assigning TCR associations to individual alleles was difficult when HLA alleles, especially DR and DQ, strongly co-occurred. In both the original and validation cohorts, the classifier was reported to diagnose cytomegalovirus status with high specificity and sensitivity. Three of the identified cytomegalovirus-associated TCR beta chains were confirmed in vitro to be specific for cytomegalovirus antigens. In this cohort, only TCR beta chains were sequenced, and detectable features were limited by the absence of alpha or paired-chain data. In a later genetic analysis, a missense DCLRE1C variant was associated with V-gene and J-gene trimming of TCR beta chains, and the association was replicated in an independent cohort. In an earlier analysis of around 500 of the donors, most TCR beta V segments appeared in productive rearrangements about 90% or about 30% of the time, broadly matching IMGT annotations. Specific HLA alleles were associated with 15,000 to 20,000 TCR beta sequences at a false discovery rate of 0.05 in a later analysis. Linkage disequilibrium might explain the correlated functional status among segregating V segments, but an unknown experimental factor could not be excluded. For the cohort, immune exposure information was limited to CMV serostatus. A later genetic analysis reported fewer N-insertions in productive TCRs among donors in an Asian-associated ancestry cluster than the 666-donor mean. In a later analysis, TCR association rates were found to vary across HLA loci, with the most associated TCRs seen for DRB1 alleles and the fewest for HLA-C alleles. The presence/absence analyses assumed that sequencing depth was roughly uniform across donors, and that assumption may not be true. While some public TCRs were present in many individuals, most TCR sequences turned up only very rarely across donors.

Source material: PBMCs. The origin of this receptor is a woman in her forties or fifties in good health and CMV-seropositive. Here the chain combines TRBV5-1 and TRBJ1-5; matching of 5 bases hints at TRBD1 as the D gene. The CDR3 is CASSLGAGKPQHF. The nucleotides are TGCGCCAGCAGCTTGGGGGCAGGGAAGCCCCAGCATTTT.